This T cell receptor beta chain appears in the sequencing data of a study of cytomegalovirus exposure and HLA in healthy donors. Both 60 Vbeta primers and 13 Jbeta primers went into the PCR. TCRdb's copy holds only in-frame clones and misses some; the assay was immunoSEQ multiplex PCR. Among some 100,000 clones listed, 79% were seen once. The table lists this clone with a few counts. Its antigen is currently unknown. This CDR3 has 14 amino acids. V was clipped by 1 base and J by 4 bases, with 8 bases between them. Germline V lookup: CDR1 SGHVS, CDR2 FNYEAQ. Study-wide results and limits: Listed as cytomegalovirus-associated were 150 or so TCR beta chains.

Input material: PBMCs. The V call is TRBV7-6, the J call TRBJ1-5; D uncertain. This receptor was identified in a female donor in good health and CMV-seropositive. The CDR3 DNA sequence: TGTGCCAGCAGCTTAGGCGGAGCAAATCAGCCCCAGCATTTT. It translates to CASSLGGANQPQHF.